This entry concerns a single T cell receptor beta chain. This clonotype was recorded a few times. It lacks a known antigen. Base qualities are missing; no much larger clone stands one base away. The sample belongs to a study of T cell repertoires in cytomegalovirus infection (dated by TCRdb to about 2019). For context, the study as a whole: Donor HLA type was relevant to the analysis, as public TCR beta signatures indicated carriage of CMV infection together with the matching HLA type. Summary of the overall study and its limitations: The ex vivo response was dominated by HLA-C-restricted CMV-specific TCR beta clonotypes, which also provided the single most frequent clonotype in two of eight donors. Cumulative frequency of public TCR beta family members discriminated carriers of CMV infection plus the relevant HLA type in this cohort and an independent roughly 320-donor cohort.

The cysteine opens and the phenylalanine closes a CDR3 of 15 amino acids. The CDR3 DNA has 45 bases and is translated from base 1. V and J lose 1 base and 4 bases, and a span of 16 bases separates them. CDR1 and CDR2 were assigned from the germline V gene (reference sequence) as DFQATT and SNEGSKA. The sequencer was an Illumina HiSeq 1500. Clones were called with MiXCR by TCRdb after fastp trimmed the public reads at Q25, and only in-frame beta chains were retained. When rows share a CDR3 protein, they turn into one entry using the most common DNA and genes. Here the sample has approximately 250,000 distinct CDR3 sequences; 9.1% occur a single time. Roughly 16% of the sample belongs to the ten largest clones.

The sequence was collected from a human donor in good health (CMV status not recorded). Some clones in this sample may be carry-over from other donors' samples. The receptor chain draws on TRBV20-1 and TRBJ1-2; the D region possibly corresponds to TRBD1 (6 bases align). Sequenced sample: PBMCs. The CDR3 is CSARADGAGAYGYTF. The sequenced DNA is TGCAGTGCTAGAGCCGACGGGGCAGGGGCCTATGGCTACACCTTC.